Listed below are T cell receptor beta chains from one sample, sequenced in a study of shared clonotypes between healthy human individuals. Libraries were prepared by immunoSEQ multiplex PCR; TCRdb keeps only in-frame clonotypes and omits some of them. This sample carries roughly 2 million clones, 95% of them seen once, and the ten largest clones take less than 0.15%. Sample: naive CD4+ T cells sorted from blood. The receptor source for this set is a man aged 18 to 30 in good health. The CDR3 runs from the conserved cysteine through the conserved F or W. D genes are given only for firm matches. The size of a clone is reported for some rows only, either as once, few or many, or as a class for expanded clones.

V gene	clone size	D gene	J gene	CDR3 DNA	CDR3 protein
TRBV9	-	-	TRBJ2-7	TGTGCCAGCAGCGTAGGCCATCGGGACCTGCACGAGCAGTACTTC	CASSVGHRDLHEQYF
TRBV7-2	-	TRBD2	TRBJ2-3	TGTGCCAGCAGCTTCGGACTAGCGGTACTCACAGATACGCAGTATTTT	CASSFGLAVLTDTQYF
TRBV7-9	-	-	TRBJ1-4	TGTGCCAGCAGCTCGAGGGAGGCAACTAATGAAAAACTGTTTTTT	CASSSREATNEKLFF
TRBV5-1	-	-	TRBJ1-3	TGCGCCAGCAAACCGGACAGCTCTGGAAACACCATATATTTT	CASKPDSSGNTIYF
TRBV11-2	once	TRBD2	TRBJ2-3	TGTGCCAGCTTCTTGGGACCGGGACTAGCGGGAGTTACGCAGTATTTT	CASFLGPGLAGVTQYF
TRBV6-6	-	-	TRBJ2-7	TGTGCCAGCAGGTCCGACAGGGAGCAGTACTTC	CASRSDREQYF
TRBV30	-	TRBD2	TRBJ2-3	TGTGCCCGAAGTGGGAGGGCGGGGGGAGAGACGCAGTATTTT	CARSGRAGGETQYF
TRBV28	-	-	TRBJ1-1	TGTGCCAGCAGTTTATCAGGGGACCGGAGGAACACTGAAGCTTTCTTT	CASSLSGDRRNTEAFF
TRBV9	-	TRBD1	TRBJ2-7	TGTGCCAGCAGCGCGGGGACAGGGGCATTCTACGAGCAGTACTTC	CASSAGTGAFYEQYF
TRBV30	-	-	TRBJ2-6	TGTGCCTGGAGTGTTACGGGAACCCTGAGCTCTGGGGCCAACGTCCTGACTTTC	CAWSVTGTLSSGANVLTF
TRBV11-2	-	-	TRBJ1-6	TGTGCCAGCAGCTTAGTTATTGCGAATTCACCCCTCCACTTT	CASSLVIANSPLHF
TRBV7-2	-	TRBD2	TRBJ2-5	TGTGCCAGCAGCTTAGCGCGTCAGCGGGAGGGGAGCCAAGAGACCCAGTACTTC	CASSLARQREGSQETQYF
TRBV7-7	-	-	TRBJ2-3	TGTGCTAGCAGCCCCGTCGGGGGCTCCGCAGATACGCAGTATTTT	CASSPVGGSADTQYF